This TCR beta chain emerged from a study of a mutant IDH1 vaccine in newly diagnosed glioma. As for the study in general: Either 4-6 weeks after radiotherapy alone or alongside temozolomide, vaccination was begun. Treated individuals were roughly 62% male and approximately 38% female, averaging about 40 years of age. Findings of the study overall: Pseudoprogression showed no apparent link to changes in top peripheral T cell clonotypes.

As regards this clone: The target antigen is unknown.

Data came from immunoSEQ multiplex PCR; TCRdb stores just in-frame clones and leaves some out. The sample includes 55,000 to 65,000 clones, about 84% of them seen just once. The J segment lost 5 bases and the V segment lost 3 bases, leaving 9 bases of the junction unmatched. CDR1 is SGHTA, CDR2 FQGNSA, per germline. CDR3 size: 18 residues. Indicated time point: week 11, during vaccination. Doses of 300 ug of mutant IDH1 20-mer peptide were given with topical imiquimod. Sequenced here: PBMCs, sampled from a glioma patient whose treatment included an IDH1 peptide vaccine. The source is a man under 40 with glioma. The chain combines TRBV7-2 with TRBJ2-3; 15 bases map to TRBD2. CDR3 protein: CASSFGTSGRRRGDTQYF. The CDR3 nucleotides are TGTGCCAGCAGCTTCGGGACTAGCGGGAGGAGGAGGGGAGATACGCAGTATTTT.